Below, one T cell receptor beta chain is given with its context. Authors' data handling: From reference gene primer amplification, estimates of nucleated cell counts were derived. The protocol was immunoSEQ multiplex PCR, while the TCRdb copy is restricted to in-frame clones and leaves out a portion. V, J and clone size derive from that table, while D and trimming were established from the DNA sequence. In the table there are fewer than 130,000 clones, less than 85% of which are singletons. This specimen comes from a study of blood T cell repertoires in COVID-19. Study context: The analysed material was cDNA or gDNA that came from T cells, B-cell-depleted T cells, or PBMCs.

V was cut by 1 base and J by 3 bases, with 15 bases left in between. This CDR3 has 16 amino acids. Germline CDR1 and CDR2: SGHVS and FNYEAQ. The sequence was collected from a woman of 80 years or more with acute or convalescent COVID-19. The chain recombines TRBV7-6 with TRBJ1-2; D might be TRBD1 (5 bases). Sequencing was performed on peripheral blood. The CDR3 DNA follows: TGTGCCAGCAGCTTAGACCCACCCCCGGGGGACTATGGCTACACCTTC. Residues: CASSLDPPPGDYGYTF.